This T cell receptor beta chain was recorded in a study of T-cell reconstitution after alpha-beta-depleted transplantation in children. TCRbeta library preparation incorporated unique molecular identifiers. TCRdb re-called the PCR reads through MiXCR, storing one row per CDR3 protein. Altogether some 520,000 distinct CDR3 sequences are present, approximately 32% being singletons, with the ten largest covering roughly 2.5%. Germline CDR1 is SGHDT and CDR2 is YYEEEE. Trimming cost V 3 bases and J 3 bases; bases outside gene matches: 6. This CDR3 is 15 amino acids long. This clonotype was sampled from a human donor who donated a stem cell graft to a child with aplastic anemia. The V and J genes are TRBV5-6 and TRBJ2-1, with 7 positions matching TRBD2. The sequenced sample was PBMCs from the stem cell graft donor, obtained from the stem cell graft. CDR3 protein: CASSSGREVYNEQFF. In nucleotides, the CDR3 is TGTGCCAGCAGCTCAGGACGGGAGGTCTACAATGAGCAGTTCTTC.